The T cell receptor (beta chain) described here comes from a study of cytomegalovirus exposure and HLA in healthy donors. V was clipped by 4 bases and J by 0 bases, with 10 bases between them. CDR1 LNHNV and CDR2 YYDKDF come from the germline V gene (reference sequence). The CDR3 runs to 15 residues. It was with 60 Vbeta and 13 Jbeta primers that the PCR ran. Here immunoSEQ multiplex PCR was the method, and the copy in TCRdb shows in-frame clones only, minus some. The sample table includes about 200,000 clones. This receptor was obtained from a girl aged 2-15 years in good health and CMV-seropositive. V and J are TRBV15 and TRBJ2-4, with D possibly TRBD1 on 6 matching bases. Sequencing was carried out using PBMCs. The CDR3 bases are TGTGCCACCAGCATGGACAGCCTAGCCAAAAACATTCAGTACTTC. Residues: CATSMDSLAKNIQYF.